The TCR beta chain under discussion was sequenced for a study of blood T cell repertoires in COVID-19. Study-level information: The study drew acute and convalescent COVID-19 samples from the United States, Italy and Spain. The cDNA or gDNA used as material had been derived from T cells, B-cell-depleted T cells, or PBMCs.

Per the original data handling: Cell counts per sample came from amplifying reference gene primers. TCRdb keeps only in-frame clones here, not all; method: immunoSEQ multiplex PCR. D and trimming were read from the DNA, whereas the V and J calls and clone size are those reported in that table. The data contain 170,000 or so clones, nearly 90% of them singletons. Germline CDR1 reads LNHDA; CDR2 reads SQIVND (reference sequence). This CDR3 comprises 18 residues. The J segment lost 0 bases and the V segment lost 7 bases, leaving 10 bases of the junction unmatched. The sample taken for sequencing was peripheral blood. This receptor was identified in a young man who had recovered from COVID-19. J is TRBJ2-6 and V is TRBV19; 9 positions agree with TRBD1. The CDR3 region is CASTMQTGGSSGANVLTF. The CDR3 DNA reads TGTGCCAGTACTATGCAGACAGGGGGAAGCTCTGGGGCCAACGTCCTGACTTTC.